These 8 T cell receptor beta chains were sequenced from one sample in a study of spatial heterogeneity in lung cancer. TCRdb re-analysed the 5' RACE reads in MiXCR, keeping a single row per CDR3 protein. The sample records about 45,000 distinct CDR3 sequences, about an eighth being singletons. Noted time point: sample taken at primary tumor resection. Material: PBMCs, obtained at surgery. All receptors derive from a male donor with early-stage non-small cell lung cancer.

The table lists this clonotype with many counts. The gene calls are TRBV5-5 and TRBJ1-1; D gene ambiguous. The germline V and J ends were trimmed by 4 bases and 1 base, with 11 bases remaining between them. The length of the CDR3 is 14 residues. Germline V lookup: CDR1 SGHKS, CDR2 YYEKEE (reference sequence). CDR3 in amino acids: CASSPEGWNTEAFF. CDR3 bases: TGTGCCAGCAGCCCGGAAGGGTGGAACACTGAAGCTTTCTTT.

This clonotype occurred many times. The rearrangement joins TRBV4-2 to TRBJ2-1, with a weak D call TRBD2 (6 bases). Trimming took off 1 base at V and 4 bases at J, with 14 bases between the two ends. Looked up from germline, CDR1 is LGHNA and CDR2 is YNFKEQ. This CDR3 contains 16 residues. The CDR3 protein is CASSQGASEVYNEQFF. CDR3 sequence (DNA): TGTGCCAGCAGCCAAGGTGCTAGCGAGGTGTACAATGAGCAGTTCTTC.

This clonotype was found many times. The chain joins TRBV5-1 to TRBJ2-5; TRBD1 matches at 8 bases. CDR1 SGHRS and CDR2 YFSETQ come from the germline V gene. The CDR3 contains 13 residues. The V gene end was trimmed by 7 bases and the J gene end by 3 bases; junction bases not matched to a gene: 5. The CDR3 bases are TGCGCCAGCCAAGGGACAGGTGAAGAGACCCAGTACTTC. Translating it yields CASQGTGEETQYF.

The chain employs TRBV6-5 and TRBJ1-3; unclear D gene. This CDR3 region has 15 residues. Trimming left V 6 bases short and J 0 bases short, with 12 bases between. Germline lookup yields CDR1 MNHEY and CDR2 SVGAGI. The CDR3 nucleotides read TGTGCCAGCAGGCAACCGGGAATCTCTGGAAACACCATATATTTT. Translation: CASRQPGISGNTIYF.

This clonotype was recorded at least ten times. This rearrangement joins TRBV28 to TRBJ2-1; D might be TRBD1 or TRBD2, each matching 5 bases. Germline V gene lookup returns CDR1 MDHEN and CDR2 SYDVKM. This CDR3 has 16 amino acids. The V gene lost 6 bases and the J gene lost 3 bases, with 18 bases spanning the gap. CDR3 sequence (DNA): TGTGCCAGCAGACCCTCTGGGGGAGTTAGCTACAATGAGCAGTTCTTC. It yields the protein CASRPSGGVSYNEQFF.

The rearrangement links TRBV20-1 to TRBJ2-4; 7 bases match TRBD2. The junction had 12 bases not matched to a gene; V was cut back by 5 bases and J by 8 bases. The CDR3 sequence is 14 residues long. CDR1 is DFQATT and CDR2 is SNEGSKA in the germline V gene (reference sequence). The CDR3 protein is CSAASGLREDIQYF. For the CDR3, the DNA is TGCAGTGCTGCCAGTGGACTCCGGGAGGACATTCAGTACTTC.

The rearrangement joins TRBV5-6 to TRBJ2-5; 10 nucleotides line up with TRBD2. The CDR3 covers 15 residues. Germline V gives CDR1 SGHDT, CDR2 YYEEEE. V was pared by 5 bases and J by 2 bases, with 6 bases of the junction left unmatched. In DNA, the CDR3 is TGTGCCAGCAGTCCCGGACTAGCGGCGCAAGAGACCCAGTACTTC. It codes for CASSPGLAAQETQYF.

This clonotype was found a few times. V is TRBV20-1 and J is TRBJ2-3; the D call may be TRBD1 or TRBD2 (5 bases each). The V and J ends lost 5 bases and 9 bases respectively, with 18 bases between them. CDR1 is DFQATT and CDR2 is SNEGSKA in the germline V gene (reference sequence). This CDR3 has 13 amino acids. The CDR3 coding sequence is TGCAGTGCTCAAGGGGCGGGCTCCGGCACGCAGTATTTT. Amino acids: CSAQGAGSGTQYF.